This T cell receptor beta chain was sequenced in a study of neoadjuvant anti-PD-1 for oral cavity cancer. For the study at large: Nivolumab at 3 mg/kg was mostly given biweekly, three to four doses, pre-surgery. Study results and limitations: With three patients per group, TCR findings need larger cohorts. Larger post-treatment preexisting tumor clones tracked with greater tumor shrinkage.

As to this clone: Its target is not known.

These newly diagnosed stage II-IVA oral cavity squamous cell carcinoma patients had no prior systemic or radiation treatment. Germline CDR1 is LNHDA and CDR2 is SQIVND (reference sequence). There are 14 residues in the CDR3. The V gene end was trimmed by 8 bases and the J gene end by 10 bases; junction bases not matched to a gene: 13. Here immunoSEQ multiplex PCR was the method, and the copy in TCRdb shows in-frame clones only, minus some. The table includes approximately 11,000 clones, over 40% detected once. This chain joins TRBV19 and TRBJ2-1; TRBD1 agrees at 8 bases. Sequencing was performed on tumor tissue, taken before nivolumab (anti-PD-1) treatment. The clonotype was recovered from a person between 40 and 80 years old with oral cavity squamous cell carcinoma. The CDR3 reads CASSRGPLLGEQFF. As DNA, the CDR3 is TGTGCCAGTTCCAGGGGGCCCCTCTTGGGGGAGCAGTTCTTC. Variable domain in full (rest from reference TRBV19 and TRBJ2-1): DGGITQSPKYLFRKEGQNVTLSCEQNLNHDAMYWYRQDPGQGLRLIYYSQIVNDFQKGDIAEGYSVSREKKESFPLTVTSAQKNPTAFYLCASSRGPLLGEQFFGPGTRLTVL.